This is a list of T cell receptor beta chains from one sample in a study of blood T cell repertoires in COVID-19. Method: immunoSEQ multiplex PCR; TCRdb's copy keeps in-frame clones and lacks some. The table lists about 180,000 clones, more than 75% of them singletons. The source material was PBMCs or T cells enriched from blood (not recorded which). These receptors were taken from a woman in her 30s who had recovered from COVID-19. Both conserved end residues are part of each CDR3. The D gene is left open where the match is weak. Clone size is shown for a subset of rows, as once, few, many or a class of expanded clone.

J,D,size,V,CDR3,DNA
TRBJ2-1,-,-,TRBV9,CASSVGTPSSGASYNEQFF,TGTGCCAGCAGCGTAGGGACCCCTTCCTCAGGGGCGTCCTACAATGAGCAGTTCTTC
TRBJ2-1,TRBD2,few,TRBV3-1/TRBV3-2,CASSQVGTSGYNEQFF,TGTGCCAGCAGCCAAGTCGGGACTAGCGGTTACAATGAGCAGTTCTTC
TRBJ1-1,-,-,TRBV5-1,CASSRNSGENTEAFF,TGCGCCAGCAGCAGAAACTCGGGGGAGAACACTGAAGCTTTCTTT
TRBJ2-7,TRBD2,-,TRBV2,CATARLAGGNYEQYF,TGTGCCACCGCCAGACTAGCGGGAGGCAACTACGAGCAGTACTTC
TRBJ1-2,-,-,TRBV5-1,CASSLAGSSYGYTF,TGCGCCAGCAGCTTGGCAGGGTCTAGTTATGGCTACACCTTC
TRBJ1-1,TRBD1,-,TRBV3-1/TRBV3-2,CASSQVPPGDRGNEAFF,TGTGCCAGCAGCCAAGTCCCCCCTGGGGACAGGGGGAATGAAGCTTTCTTT
TRBJ1-2,-,-,TRBV28,CASSPTDINYGYTF,TGTGCCAGCAGTCCAACTGACATTAACTATGGCTACACCTTC
TRBJ2-5,TRBD1,-,TRBV29-1,CSVEVGPPGQTALETQYF,TGCAGCGTTGAAGTAGGCCCTCCGGGACAGACCGCTCTTGAGACCCAGTACTTC
TRBJ2-7,-,-,TRBV5-4,CASSFSGYEQYF,TGTGCCAGCAGCTTCTCGGGCTACGAGCAGTACTTC
TRBJ2-7,TRBD2,-,TRBV11-2,CASSTGTSIEQYF,TGTGCCAGCAGCACCGGGACTAGCATAGAGCAGTACTTC
TRBJ2-5,-,-,TRBV13,CASSSHGEETQYF,TGTGCCAGCAGCTCCCATGGGGAGGAGACCCAGTACTTC
TRBJ2-1,TRBD2,-,TRBV5-1,CASSYSGYNEQFF,TGCGCCAGCAGCTATAGCGGGTACAATGAGCAGTTCTTC
TRBJ2-7,-,-,TRBV6-5,CASISGNTYEQYF,TGTGCCAGCATATCAGGGAACACCTACGAGCAGTACTTC
TRBJ1-1,-,once,TRBV4-1,CASSQEERVTEAFF,TGCGCCAGCAGCCAAGAAGAACGGGTCACTGAAGCTTTCTTT
TRBJ1-1,TRBD1,-,TRBV6-6,CASSYRTGIGTEAFF,TGTGCCAGCAGTTACAGGACAGGGATAGGGACTGAAGCTTTCTTT
TRBJ2-2,TRBD1,-,TRBV9,CASSDGTGGRTGELFF,TGTGCCAGCAGCGACGGGACAGGGGGGCGAACCGGGGAGCTGTTTTTT
TRBJ2-3,TRBD2,-,TRBV3-1/TRBV3-2,CASSHLFAGGPSDTQYF,TGTGCCAGCAGCCACTTGTTTGCGGGAGGGCCATCCGATACGCAGTATTTT